This T cell receptor (beta chain) emerged from a study of control samples from healthy donors and cancer patients. The CDR3 contains 12 residues. Clones were sequenced by immunoSEQ multiplex PCR, and TCRdb holds only the in-frame ones, with some missing. Of 100,000 to 150,000 clones in the sample, around 93% were seen once. Comment on this clone: The junction departs from germline at one end; a sequencing error may be responsible.

The receptor was isolated from a middle-aged man with head and neck cancer. The source material was PBMCs. The chain recombines TRBV12-3 or TRBV12-4 with TRBJ2-7; no firm D call. The chain's CDR3 is CAGSFGQSEQYF. The CDR3 bases are TGTGCCGGCAGTTTCGGGCAGAGCGAGCAGTACTTC.